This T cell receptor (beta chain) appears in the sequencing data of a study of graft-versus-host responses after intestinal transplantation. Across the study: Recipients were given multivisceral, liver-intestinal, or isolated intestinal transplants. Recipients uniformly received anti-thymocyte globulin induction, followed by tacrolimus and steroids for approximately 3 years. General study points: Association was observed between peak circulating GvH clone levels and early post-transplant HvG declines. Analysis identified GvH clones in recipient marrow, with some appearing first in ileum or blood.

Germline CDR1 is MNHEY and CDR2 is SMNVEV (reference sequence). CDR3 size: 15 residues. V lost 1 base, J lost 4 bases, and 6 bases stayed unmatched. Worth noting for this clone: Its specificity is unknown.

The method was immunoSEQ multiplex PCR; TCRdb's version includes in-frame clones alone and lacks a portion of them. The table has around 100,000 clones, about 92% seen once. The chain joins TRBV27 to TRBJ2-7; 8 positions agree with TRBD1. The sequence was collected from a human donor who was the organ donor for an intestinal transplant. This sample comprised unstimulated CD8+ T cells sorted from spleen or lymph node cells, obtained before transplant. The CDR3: CASSLFTGGTYEQYF. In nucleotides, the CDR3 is TGTGCCAGCAGTTTATTTACAGGGGGAACATACGAGCAGTACTTC.